These 22 T cell receptor beta chains originate from one sample sequenced in a study of cytomegalovirus exposure and HLA in healthy donors. Amplification used 60 Vbeta primers and 13 Jbeta primers. Repertoires were generated with immunoSEQ multiplex PCR, while TCRdb's copy carries only in-frame clones and drops some. This sample yields roughly 140,000 clones, of which over 65% are seen a single time; 2.5% to 3% belongs to the top ten. The sequenced sample consisted of PBMCs. These TCRs come from a female donor in good health and CMV-seronegative.

Points on this clone: Sequence at one end of the junction differs from germline and may be a read error. The V and J genes are TRBV6-5 and TRBJ1-2, with a weak D call TRBD1 (5 bases). This CDR3 comprises 15 residues. The V gene's germline CDR1 is MNHEY and CDR2 SVGAGI. CDR3 nucleotide sequence: TGTGCCAGCAGACCGACCGGGGGACTAAACTATGGCTACCCCTTC. Protein sequence: CASRPTGGLNYGYPF.

This clone was counted a single time. V is TRBV7-2 and J is TRBJ1-5; 8 positions match TRBD1. Per the germline V gene, CDR1 is SGHTA and CDR2 is FQGNSA. This CDR3 is built from 15 residues. Trimming took 5 bases from V and 4 from J; bases not matched to a gene: 7. The CDR3 region is CASSKEQGVNQPQHF. The CDR3 nucleotides read TGTGCCAGCAGCAAGGAACAGGGGGTTAATCAGCCCCAGCATTTT.

The rearrangement links TRBV5-1 to TRBJ2-1, with 8 bases matching TRBD1. The ends lost 1 base at V and 5 bases at J; junction bases unmatched: 8. Germline CDR1 SGHRS, CDR2 YFSETQ. The CDR3 length is 16 residues. The CDR3 coding sequence is TGCGCCAGCAGCTTGTTGGGACAGGTGGGGGACAATGAGCAGTTCTTC. This sequence encodes CASSLLGQVGDNEQFF.

Of note for this clone: The DNA is left out, because the CDR3 cannot be placed on it with certainty; the CDR3 is given as TCRdb lists it. This chain connects TRBV21-1 to TRBJ1-1; TRBD1 reflects the table's D call only, with no check against the DNA. TRBV21-1 is a documented pseudogene. The CDR3 is made up of 14 amino acids, end residues included. CDR3: CASSKVGRGTEAFF.

V and J are TRBV7-8 and TRBJ2-1; TRBD2 aligns across 11 bases. This CDR3 region has 17 residues. V shed 4 bases, J shed 0 bases, and the junction held 5 bases outside the gene matches. Germline-derived CDR1 and CDR2 are SGHVS and FQNEAQ. CDR3 DNA sequence: TGTGCCAGCAGCTCTAGCGGGAGGCTGAGCTCCTACAATGAGCAGTTCTTC. Translating gives CASSSSGRLSSYNEQFF.

The V call is TRBV6-1, the J call TRBJ1-1; the match to TRBD1 covers 7 bases. The CDR3 runs 14 residues. Germline lookup yields CDR1 MNHNS and CDR2 SASEGT. V lost 6 bases to trimming and J lost 1 base; unmatched junction nucleotides: 5. The CDR3 DNA sequence: TGTGCCAGCAGCCAGGGACAGACGAACACTGAAGCTTTCTTT. Translating gives CASSQGQTNTEAFF.

The V call is TRBV28, the J call TRBJ2-2; D perhaps matches TRBD1 (6 bases). Trimming pared 5 bases from V and 0 bases from J, leaving 10 bases between. Per germline, CDR1 MDHEN and CDR2 SYDVKM. The CDR3 is 15 residues long. The CDR3: CASSLRTANTGELFF. CDR3 bases: TGTGCCAGCAGTCTTCGGACAGCGAACACCGGGGAGCTGTTTTTT.

The genes are TRBV30 and TRBJ1-3, with 8 bases lining up with TRBD1. CDR3 length: 16 amino acids. Germline CDR1 is GTSNPN and CDR2 is SVGIG (reference sequence). After removal of 3 bases from V and 0 bases from J, the junction contained 7 bases not matched to a gene. The CDR3 here is CAWSPGQVGSGNTIYF. The CDR3 nucleotides are TGTGCCTGGAGCCCGGGACAGGTCGGCTCTGGAAACACCATATATTTT.

A single count supports this clone. The rearrangement uses TRBV19 and TRBJ2-2; D not certain. V dropped 1 base and J dropped 2 bases, with 8 bases sitting between them. This CDR3 is 15 amino acids long. Per germline, CDR1 LNHDA and CDR2 SQIVND (reference sequence). The CDR3 sequence: CASSIGQTNTGELFF. CDR3 sequence (DNA): TGTGCCAGTAGTATAGGGCAGACAAACACCGGGGAGCTGTTTTTT.

The V call is TRBV7-9, the J call TRBJ2-2; TRBD1 matches 9 bases. Germline V lookup: CDR1 SEHNR, CDR2 FQNEAQ (reference sequence). V dropped 6 bases and J dropped 7; count of bases not matched to a gene: 9. The CDR3 has 15 residues. This CDR3 is CASRPPGQGFGELFF. Here the CDR3 DNA reads TGTGCCAGCAGACCCCCGGGACAGGGTTTCGGGGAGCTGTTTTTT.

Comment on this clone: A read error may produce the germline difference seen at one junction end. The chain uses TRBV28 and TRBJ1-2; D remains unclear. Germline loops: CDR1 MDHEN, CDR2 SYDVKM. The CDR3 runs 10 residues. CDR3 coding DNA: TGTGCCAGCCGGAGCTTTGGCTACCCCTTC. It is translated as CASRSFGYPF.

This clone was counted a few times. The chain uses TRBV7-3 and TRBJ1-1, with a weak D call TRBD1 (5 bases). V lost 2 bases, J lost 8 bases, and 12 bases lay in between. The CDR3 has 13 amino acids. Germline-derived CDR1 and CDR2 are SGHTA and FQGTGA. This CDR3 is CASSLRGVREAFF. Here the CDR3 DNA reads TGTGCCAGCAGCTTACGGGGGGTGCGCGAAGCTTTCTTT.

The table lists this clone with a count of one. The gene calls are TRBV4-3 and TRBJ1-5; D remains unclear. Germline V gives CDR1 LGHNA, CDR2 YSLEER. The CDR3 is made up of 13 amino acids. V lost 5 bases, J lost 7 bases, and 12 bases lay in between. CDR3 nucleotides: TGCGCCAGCAGCTTAACAGAATACCAGCCCCAGCATTTT. The encoded protein is CASSLTEYQPQHF.

The rearrangement joins TRBV7-9 to TRBJ1-1, with D unclear. Looked up from germline, CDR1 is SEHNR and CDR2 is FQNEAQ (reference sequence). V was clipped by 1 base and J by 8 bases, with 11 bases between them. The CDR3 covers 13 residues. CDR3 amino acids: CASSLEVGGEAFF. The CDR3 DNA is TGTGCCAGCAGCTTAGAGGTGGGAGGAGAAGCTTTCTTT.

This clone was found once. The J gene is TRBJ1-6, the V gene TRBV28; 9 bases line up with TRBD1. The V segment lost 6 bases and the J segment 9 bases; nucleotides outside the gene matches: 9. This CDR3 is 15 amino acids long. CDR1 and CDR2 from the germline V gene are MDHEN and SYDVKM. The CDR3 DNA reads as TGTGCCAGCAGCCCCCCGACAGGGGGATTTTCACCCCTCCACTTT. It yields the protein CASSPPTGGFSPLHF.

The V and J genes are TRBV27 and TRBJ2-3, with D maybe TRBD2 (5 bases). The CDR3 consists of 15 residues. The germline gives CDR1 MNHEY, CDR2 SMNVEV (reference sequence). V was clipped by 5 bases and J by 4 bases, with 16 bases between them. In nucleotides, the CDR3 is TGTGCCAGCAGTACCACGGACTCACGGTCAGATACGCAGTATTTT. Its protein product is CASSTTDSRSDTQYF.

The V and J genes are TRBV19 and TRBJ2-5, with a tentative D call TRBD1 (5 bases). CDR1 and CDR2 (germline): LNHDA, SQIVND (reference sequence). Trimming took 3 bases from V and 4 from J, leaving 12 bases between them. CDR3 length: 14 amino acids. CDR3 nucleotide sequence: TGTGCCAGTAGTATTCAGGGCAGGCCAGAGACCCAGTACTTC. Amino acids: CASSIQGRPETQYF.

The chain is built from TRBV11-1 and TRBJ2-3; perhaps TRBD2 as D (5 bases). Germline-derived CDR1 and CDR2 are SGHAT and FQDESV (reference sequence). Trimming took 5 bases from V and 1 from J, leaving 13 bases between them. This CDR3 region has 15 residues. The CDR3 DNA follows: TGTGCCAGCAGCATCTTACTTAGCGGCACAGATACGCAGTATTTT. Translating gives CASSILLSGTDTQYF.

The V gene is TRBV6-1, the J gene TRBJ1-2; D not certain. Per the germline V gene, CDR1 is MNHNS and CDR2 is SASEGT. The CDR3 contains 14 residues. Trimming removed 1 base from V and 4 bases from J, with 10 bases in between. The CDR3 DNA sequence: TGTGCCAGCAGTGAAGGGTACAGCCCCTATGGCTACACCTTC. Its translation: CASSEGYSPYGYTF.

The chain recombines TRBV15 with TRBJ2-1, with TRBD2 as a possible D gene (6 bases). The V gene's germline CDR1 is LNHNV and CDR2 YYDKDF (reference sequence). This CDR3 region has 16 residues. V was shortened by 0 bases and J by 7 bases, with 16 bases between the two germline ends. CDR3 sequence: CATSRDQRGGGNEQFF. The DNA of the CDR3 is TGTGCCACCAGCAGAGATCAACGGGGAGGCGGGAATGAGCAGTTCTTC.

Worth noting for this clone: One end of the junction does not line up with germline, which may come from a read error. The V gene is TRBV5-1, the J gene TRBJ1-2; unclear D gene. This CDR3 has 12 residues. Germline V gives CDR1 SGHRS, CDR2 YFSETQ. CDR3 sequence (DNA): TGCGCCAGCAGCTTGGTGGGCTATGGCTACCCCTTC. Its protein product is CASSLVGYGYPF.

The chain couples TRBV6-1 to TRBJ2-1; a weak D match, TRBD1 (6 bases). This CDR3 is built from 18 residues. CDR1 and CDR2 (germline): MNHNS, SASEGT. Trimming stripped 4 bases from V and 0 bases from J, with 19 bases between. The CDR3 loop is CASSGQVGSASSYNEQFF. The CDR3 DNA reads as TGTGCCAGCAGTGGACAGGTTGGTTCTGCGAGCTCCTACAATGAGCAGTTCTTC.